These T cell receptor beta chains were read from a single sample in a study of blood T cell repertoires in COVID-19. Here immunoSEQ multiplex PCR was the method, and the copy in TCRdb shows in-frame clones only, minus some. Of approximately 250,000 clones in the sample, over 80% were seen once. The sample taken for sequencing was PBMCs or T cells enriched from blood (not recorded which). These receptors were taken from a woman aged 30 to 39 with acute COVID-19. CDR3s include the opening cysteine and the closing phenylalanine or tryptophan.

TRBV6-1	TRBJ2-2	15	CASSEAEFGVGELFF
TRBV28	TRBJ1-4	14	CASGRGATNEKLFF
TRBV7-8	TRBJ2-1	15	CASSLVPSGGNEQFF
TRBV4-1	TRBJ1-2	16	CASSQDTRGAVYGYTF
TRBV3-1/TRBV3-2	TRBJ1-5	16	CASSQQAGDSNQPQHF
TRBV27	TRBJ2-1	16	CASSWAAGGPMHEQFF
TRBV2	TRBJ2-6	14	CASSPGSGANVLTF
TRBV7-8	TRBJ2-7	15	CASSRGQGGAYEQYF
TRBV4-1	TRBJ2-7	14	CASSQEQGSYEQYF
TRBV2	TRBJ2-3	15	CASSDRGSGTDTQYF
TRBV6-5	TRBJ2-3	12	CASFGATDTQYF
TRBV29-1	TRBJ2-2	16	CSGGMGTGTNTGELFF
TRBV28	TRBJ1-1	17	CASSFPRSGTGGFEAFF
TRBV12-3/TRBV12-4	TRBJ2-3	13	CASSNAGEDTQYF
TRBV7-9	TRBJ1-2	13	CASSLRSTDGYTF
TRBV10-3	TRBJ2-7	16	CAISANPGTSGHEQYF
TRBV19	TRBJ1-1	13	CATRDRPNTEAFF
TRBV21-1	TRBJ2-1	15	CASSKGSGRVYEQFF
TRBV4-1	TRBJ1-3	16	CASSQDRGSLGNTIYF